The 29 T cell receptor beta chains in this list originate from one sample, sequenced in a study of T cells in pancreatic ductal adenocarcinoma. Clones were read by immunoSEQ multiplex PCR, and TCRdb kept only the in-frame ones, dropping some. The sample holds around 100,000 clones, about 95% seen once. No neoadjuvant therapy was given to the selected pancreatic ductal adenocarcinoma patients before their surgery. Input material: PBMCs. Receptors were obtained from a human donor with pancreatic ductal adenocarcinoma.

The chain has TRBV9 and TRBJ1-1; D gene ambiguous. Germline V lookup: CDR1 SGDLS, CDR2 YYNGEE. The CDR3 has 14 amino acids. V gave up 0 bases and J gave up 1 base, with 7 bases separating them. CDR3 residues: CASSVEEGNTEAFF. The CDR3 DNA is TGTGCCAGCAGCGTAGAAGAGGGGAACACTGAAGCTTTCTTT.

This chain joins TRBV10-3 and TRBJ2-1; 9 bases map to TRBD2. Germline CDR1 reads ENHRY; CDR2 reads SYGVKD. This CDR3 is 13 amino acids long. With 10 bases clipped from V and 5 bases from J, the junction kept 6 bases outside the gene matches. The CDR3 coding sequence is TGTGCCACCTGGGCTAGCGGGGACAATGAGCAGTTCTTC. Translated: CATWASGDNEQFF.

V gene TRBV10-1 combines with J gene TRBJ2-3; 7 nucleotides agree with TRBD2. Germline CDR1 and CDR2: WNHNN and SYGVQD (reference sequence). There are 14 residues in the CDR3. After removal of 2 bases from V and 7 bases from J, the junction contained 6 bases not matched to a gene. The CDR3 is CASSENGLVNTQYF. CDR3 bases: TGCGCCAGCAGTGAGAACGGACTAGTCAATACGCAGTATTTT.

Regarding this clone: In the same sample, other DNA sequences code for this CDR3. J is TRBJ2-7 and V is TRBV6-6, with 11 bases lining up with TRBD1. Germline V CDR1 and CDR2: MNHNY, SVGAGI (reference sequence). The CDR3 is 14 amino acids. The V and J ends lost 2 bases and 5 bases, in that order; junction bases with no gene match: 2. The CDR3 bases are TGTGCCAGCAGTTACCGGGACAGGGGGGACGAGCAGTACTTC. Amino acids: CASSYRDRGDEQYF.

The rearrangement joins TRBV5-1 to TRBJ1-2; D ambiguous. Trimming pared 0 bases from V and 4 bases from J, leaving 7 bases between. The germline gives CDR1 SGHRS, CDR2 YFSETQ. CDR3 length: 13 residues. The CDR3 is CASSLDLIYGYTF. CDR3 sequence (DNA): TGCGCCAGCAGCTTGGACCTAATCTATGGCTACACCTTC. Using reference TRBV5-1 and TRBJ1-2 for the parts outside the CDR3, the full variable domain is KAGVTQTPRYLIKTRGQQVTLSCSPISGHRSVSWYQQTPGQGLQFLFEYFSETQRNKGNFPGRFSGRQFSNSRSEMNVSTLELGDSALYLCASSLDLIYGYTFGSGTRLTVV.

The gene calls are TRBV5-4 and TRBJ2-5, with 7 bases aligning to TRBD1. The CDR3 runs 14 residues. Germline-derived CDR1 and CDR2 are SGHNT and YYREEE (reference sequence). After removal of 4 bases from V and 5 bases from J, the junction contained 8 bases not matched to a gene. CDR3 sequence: CASSLRGGEETQYF. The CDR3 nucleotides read TGTGCCAGCAGCCTCAGAGGGGGCGAGGAGACCCAGTACTTC.

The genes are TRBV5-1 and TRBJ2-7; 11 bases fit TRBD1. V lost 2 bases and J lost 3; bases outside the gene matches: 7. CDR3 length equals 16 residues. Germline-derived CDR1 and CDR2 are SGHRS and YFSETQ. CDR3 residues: CASSFSPGQGGYEQYF. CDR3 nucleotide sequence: TGCGCCAGCAGCTTTTCGCCGGGACAGGGGGGCTACGAGCAGTACTTC. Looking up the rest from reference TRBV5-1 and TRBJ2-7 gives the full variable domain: KAGVTQTPRYLIKTRGQQVTLSCSPISGHRSVSWYQQTPGQGLQFLFEYFSETQRNKGNFPGRFSGRQFSNSRSEMNVSTLELGDSALYLCASSFSPGQGGYEQYFGPGTRLTVT.

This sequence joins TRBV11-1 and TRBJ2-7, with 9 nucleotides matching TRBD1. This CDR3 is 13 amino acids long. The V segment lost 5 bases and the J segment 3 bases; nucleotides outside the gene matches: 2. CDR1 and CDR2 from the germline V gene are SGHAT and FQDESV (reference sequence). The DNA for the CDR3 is TGTGCCAGCAGCCAGGACAGGGGCTACGAGCAGTACTTC. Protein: CASSQDRGYEQYF.

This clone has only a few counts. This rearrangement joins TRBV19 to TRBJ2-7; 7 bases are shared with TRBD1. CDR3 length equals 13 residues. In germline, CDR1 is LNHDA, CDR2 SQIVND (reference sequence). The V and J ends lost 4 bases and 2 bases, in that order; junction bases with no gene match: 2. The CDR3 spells CASSKDRTYEQYF. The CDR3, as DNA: TGTGCCAGTAGTAAGGACAGGACCTACGAGCAGTACTTC.

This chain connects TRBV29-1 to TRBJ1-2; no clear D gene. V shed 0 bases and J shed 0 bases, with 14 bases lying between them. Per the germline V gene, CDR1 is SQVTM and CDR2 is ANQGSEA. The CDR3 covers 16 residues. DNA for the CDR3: TGCAGCGTTGAAGATCCTCGCCCAGAGGCTAACTATGGCTACACCTTC. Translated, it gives CSVEDPRPEANYGYTF.

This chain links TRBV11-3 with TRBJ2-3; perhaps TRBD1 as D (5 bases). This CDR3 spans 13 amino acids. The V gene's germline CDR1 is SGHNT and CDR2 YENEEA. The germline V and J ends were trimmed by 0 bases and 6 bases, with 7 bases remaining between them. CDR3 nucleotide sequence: TGTGCCAGCAGCTTAGATGCAGGGGATACGCAGTATTTT. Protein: CASSLDAGDTQYF.

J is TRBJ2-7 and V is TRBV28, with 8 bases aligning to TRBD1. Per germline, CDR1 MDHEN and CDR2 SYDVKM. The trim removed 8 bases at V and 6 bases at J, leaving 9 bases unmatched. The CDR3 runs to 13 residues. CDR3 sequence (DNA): TGTGCCAGCGGGCAGGGGGCGTTGACCGAGCAGTACTTC. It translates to CASGQGALTEQYF.

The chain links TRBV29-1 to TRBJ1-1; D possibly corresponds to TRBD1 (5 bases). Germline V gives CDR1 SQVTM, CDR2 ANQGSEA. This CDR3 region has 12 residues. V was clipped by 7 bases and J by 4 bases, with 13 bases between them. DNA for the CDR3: TGCAGCGGGGGGGGTTTTAGCACTGAAGCTTTCTTT. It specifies CSGGGFSTEAFF.

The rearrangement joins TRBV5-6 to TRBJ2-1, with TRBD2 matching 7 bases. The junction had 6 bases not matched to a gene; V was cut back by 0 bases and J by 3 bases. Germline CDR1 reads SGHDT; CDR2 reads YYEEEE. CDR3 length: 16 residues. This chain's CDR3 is CASSLVGGRRYNEQFF. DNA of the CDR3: TGTGCCAGCAGCTTGGTCGGCGGGAGACGCTACAATGAGCAGTTCTTC.

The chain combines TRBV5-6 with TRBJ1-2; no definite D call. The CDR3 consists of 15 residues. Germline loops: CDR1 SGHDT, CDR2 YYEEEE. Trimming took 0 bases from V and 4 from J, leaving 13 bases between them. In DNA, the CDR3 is TGTGCCAGCAGCTTGGAAGCTCGAGGACTCTATGGCTACACCTTC. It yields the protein CASSLEARGLYGYTF. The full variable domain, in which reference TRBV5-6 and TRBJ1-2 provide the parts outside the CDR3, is DAGVTQSPTHLIKTRGQQVTLRCSPKSGHDTVSWYQQALGQGPQFIFQYYEEEERQRGNFPDRFSGHQFPNYSSELNVNALLLGDSALYLCASSLEARGLYGYTFGSGTRLTVV.

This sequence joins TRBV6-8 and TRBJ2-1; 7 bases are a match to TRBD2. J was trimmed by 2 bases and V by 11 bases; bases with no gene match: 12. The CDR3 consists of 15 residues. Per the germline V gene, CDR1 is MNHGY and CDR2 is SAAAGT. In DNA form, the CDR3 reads TGTGCCCCTCGGGGGGTTAGCGCCACCTACAATGAGCAGTTCTTC. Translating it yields CAPRGVSATYNEQFF.

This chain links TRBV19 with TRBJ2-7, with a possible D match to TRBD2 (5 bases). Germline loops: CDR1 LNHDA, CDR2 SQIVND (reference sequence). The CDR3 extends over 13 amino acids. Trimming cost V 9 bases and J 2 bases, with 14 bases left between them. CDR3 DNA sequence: TGTGCCAGCGCGGAGGAACTTGCCTACGAGCAGTACTTC. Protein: CASAEELAYEQYF.

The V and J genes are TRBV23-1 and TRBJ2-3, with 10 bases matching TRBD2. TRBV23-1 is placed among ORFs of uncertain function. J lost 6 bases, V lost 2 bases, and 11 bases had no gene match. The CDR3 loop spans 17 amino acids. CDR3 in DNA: TGCGCCAGCAGTCAAAGTACTAGCGGGGCCTCCAGGGATACGCAGTATTTT. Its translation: CASSQSTSGASRDTQYF.

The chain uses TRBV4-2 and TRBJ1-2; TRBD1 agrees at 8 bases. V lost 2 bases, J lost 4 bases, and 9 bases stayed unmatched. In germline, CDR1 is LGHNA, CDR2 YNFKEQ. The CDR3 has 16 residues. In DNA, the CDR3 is TGTGCCAGCAGCCAAAGTCAGGCGACAGGGGCCTATGGCTACACCTTC. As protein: CASSQSQATGAYGYTF.

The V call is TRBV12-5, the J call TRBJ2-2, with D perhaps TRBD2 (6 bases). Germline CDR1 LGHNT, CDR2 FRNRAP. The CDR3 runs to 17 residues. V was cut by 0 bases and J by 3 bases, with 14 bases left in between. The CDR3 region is CASGLVLASAYTGELFF. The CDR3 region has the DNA TGTGCTAGTGGTTTGGTACTGGCTAGCGCTTACACCGGGGAGCTGTTTTTT.

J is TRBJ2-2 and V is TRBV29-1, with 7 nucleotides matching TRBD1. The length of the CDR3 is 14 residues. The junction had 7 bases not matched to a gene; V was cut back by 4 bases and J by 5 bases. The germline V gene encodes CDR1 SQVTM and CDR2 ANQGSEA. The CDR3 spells CSVVEGGNTGELFF. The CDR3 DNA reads TGCAGCGTTGTCGAAGGGGGCAATACCGGGGAGCTGTTTTTT.

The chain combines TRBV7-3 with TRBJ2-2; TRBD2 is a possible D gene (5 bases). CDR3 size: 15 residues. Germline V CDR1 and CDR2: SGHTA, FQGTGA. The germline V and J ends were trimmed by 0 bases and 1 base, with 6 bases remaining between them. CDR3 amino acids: CASSLTGVNTGELFF. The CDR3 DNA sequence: TGTGCCAGCAGCTTAACCGGGGTGAACACCGGGGAGCTGTTTTTT. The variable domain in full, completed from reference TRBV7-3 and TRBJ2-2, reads GAGVSQTPSNKVTEKGKYVELRCDPISGHTALYWYRQSLGQGPEFLIYFQGTGAADDSGLPNDRFFAVRPEGSVSTLKIQRTERGDSAVYLCASSLTGVNTGELFFGEGSRLTVL.

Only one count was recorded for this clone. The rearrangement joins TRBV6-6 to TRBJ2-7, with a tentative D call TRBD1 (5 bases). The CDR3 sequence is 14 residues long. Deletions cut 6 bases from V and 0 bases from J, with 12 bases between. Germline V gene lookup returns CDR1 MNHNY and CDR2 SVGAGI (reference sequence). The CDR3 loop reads CASRPGSNSYEQYF. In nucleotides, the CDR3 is TGTGCCAGCAGACCAGGGTCCAACTCCTACGAGCAGTACTTC.

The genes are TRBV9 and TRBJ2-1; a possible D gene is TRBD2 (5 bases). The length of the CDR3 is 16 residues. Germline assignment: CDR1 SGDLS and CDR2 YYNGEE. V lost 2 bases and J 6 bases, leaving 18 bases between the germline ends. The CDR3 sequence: CASSVQDSTFSNEQFF. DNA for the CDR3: TGTGCCAGCAGCGTTCAGGACTCAACCTTCTCCAATGAGCAGTTCTTC.

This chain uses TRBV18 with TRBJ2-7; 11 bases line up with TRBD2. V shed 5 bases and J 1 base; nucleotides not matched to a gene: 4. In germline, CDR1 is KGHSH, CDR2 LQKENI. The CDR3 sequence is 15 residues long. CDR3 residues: CASSAGTSGSYEQYF. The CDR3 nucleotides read TGTGCCAGCTCAGCCGGGACTAGCGGTTCCTACGAGCAGTACTTC.

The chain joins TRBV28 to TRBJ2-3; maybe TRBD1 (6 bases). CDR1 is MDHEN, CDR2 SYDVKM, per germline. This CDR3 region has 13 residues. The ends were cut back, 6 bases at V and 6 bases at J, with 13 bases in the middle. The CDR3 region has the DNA TGTGCCAGCAGCCAGGGGACCAGGGATACGCAGTATTTT. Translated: CASSQGTRDTQYF.

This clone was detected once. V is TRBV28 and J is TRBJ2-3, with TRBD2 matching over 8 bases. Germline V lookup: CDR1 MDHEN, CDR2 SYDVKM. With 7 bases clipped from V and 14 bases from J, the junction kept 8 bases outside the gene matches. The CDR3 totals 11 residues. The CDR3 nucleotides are TGTGCCAGCACCTCGGGGACTAGTCGGTATTTT. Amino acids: CASTSGTSRYF.

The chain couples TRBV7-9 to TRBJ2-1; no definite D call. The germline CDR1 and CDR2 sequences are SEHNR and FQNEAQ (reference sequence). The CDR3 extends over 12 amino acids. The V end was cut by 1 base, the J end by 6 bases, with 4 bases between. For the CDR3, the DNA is TGTGCCAGCAGCTTAGAAGCCAATGAGCAGTTCTTC. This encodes CASSLEANEQFF.

CDR3 sequence (DNA): TGTGCCAGCAGTGTAGCGGGAGGGCCCGACACCGGGGAGCTGTTTTTT. It encodes CASSVAGGPDTGELFF. This chain links TRBV2 with TRBJ2-2, with 11 bases that match TRBD2. The V gene end was trimmed by 4 bases and the J gene end by 3 bases; junction bases not matched to a gene: 4. Germline-derived CDR1 and CDR2 are SNHLY and FYNNEI. The CDR3 is made up of 16 amino acids.